The rows below give T cell receptor beta chains drawn from one sample of a study of T cell repertoires in cytomegalovirus infection. TCRdb fed the reads into MiXCR, producing one record per CDR3 protein. The sample lists some 130,000 distinct CDR3 sequences; 24% were seen once. Their antigens are not known. The sequenced material came from PBMCs, sequenced either directly or after in vitro stimulation (not recorded which). The origin of the receptors is a human donor in good health (CMV status not recorded). Some clones in this sample may be carry-over from other donors' samples. Each CDR3 is given with its conserved first and last residue. The order of the fields is clone size, V gene, J gene, D gene, CDR3 protein, CDR3 DNA. The D gene is left open where the match is weak. Only some rows state a clone size, as once, few, many or a class for expanded clones.

clone_size: few; v_call: TRBV4-3; j_call: TRBJ2-2; d_call: NA; cdr3_aa: CASSQDRETGELFF; cdr3_nt: TGCGCCAGCAGCCAAGATCGAGAGACAGGGGAGCTGTTTTTT
clone_size: few; v_call: TRBV4-2; j_call: TRBJ2-7; d_call: NA; cdr3_aa: CASSQGPPGPQGTYEQYF; cdr3_nt: TGTGCCAGCAGCCAAGGTCCCCCCGGGCCCCAAGGGACCTACGAGCAGTACTTC
clone_size: NA; v_call: TRBV12-3/TRBV12-4; j_call: TRBJ1-1; d_call: TRBD1; cdr3_aa: CASSSLRTGEAFF; cdr3_nt: TGTGCCAGCAGTTCCCTCAGGACAGGAGAAGCTTTCTTT
clone_size: few; v_call: TRBV7-2; j_call: TRBJ2-5; d_call: TRBD2; cdr3_aa: CASSQGLAGGPQETQYF; cdr3_nt: TGTGCCAGCAGCCAGGGACTAGCGGGAGGGCCCCAAGAGACCCAGTACTTC
clone_size: NA; v_call: TRBV7-2; j_call: TRBJ1-1; d_call: NA; cdr3_aa: CASRLRRGMNTEAFF; cdr3_nt: TGTGCCAGCAGACTCCGGAGGGGGATGAACACTGAAGCTTTCTTT
clone_size: NA; v_call: TRBV25-1; j_call: TRBJ2-7; d_call: NA; cdr3_aa: CASSEDRSYEQYF; cdr3_nt: TGTGCCAGCAGTGAAGATCGCTCCTACGAGCAGTACTTC
clone_size: NA; v_call: TRBV5-1; j_call: TRBJ1-3; d_call: NA; cdr3_aa: CASSLTHGTNGNTIYF; cdr3_nt: TGCGCCAGCAGCTTGACCCACGGGACAAATGGAAACACCATATATTTT
clone_size: NA; v_call: TRBV30; j_call: TRBJ2-1; d_call: NA; cdr3_aa: CAWSEQNNEQFF; cdr3_nt: TGTGCCTGGTCAGAGCAGAACAATGAGCAGTTCTTC
clone_size: many; v_call: TRBV7-2; j_call: TRBJ1-1; d_call: TRBD1; cdr3_aa: CASSRRGQGRMNTEAFF; cdr3_nt: TGTGCCAGCAGCCGACGAGGACAGGGTCGAATGAACACTGAAGCTTTCTTT
clone_size: many; v_call: TRBV7-2; j_call: TRBJ2-1; d_call: TRBD2; cdr3_aa: CASSPEPSGRHEQFF; cdr3_nt: TGTGCCAGCAGCCCCGAACCTAGCGGGAGACATGAGCAGTTCTTC
clone_size: many; v_call: TRBV7-3; j_call: TRBJ2-1; d_call: NA; cdr3_aa: CASSLSTGGGEQFF; cdr3_nt: TGTGCCAGCAGCTTAAGTACCGGGGGTGGTGAGCAGTTCTTC
clone_size: many; v_call: TRBV19; j_call: TRBJ1-5; d_call: TRBD1; cdr3_aa: CASSETGGNQPQHF; cdr3_nt: TGTGCCAGTAGTGAGACAGGGGGTAATCAGCCCCAGCATTTT
clone_size: many; v_call: TRBV7-8; j_call: TRBJ2-1; d_call: TRBD2; cdr3_aa: CASSLPSGRAGHEQFF; cdr3_nt: TGTGCCAGCAGCTTACCTAGCGGGAGGGCCGGACATGAGCAGTTCTTC
clone_size: many; v_call: TRBV12-3/TRBV12-4; j_call: TRBJ1-2; d_call: TRBD1; cdr3_aa: CASTGTAPEGYGYTF; cdr3_nt: TGTGCCAGCACCGGGACAGCTCCGGAGGGCTATGGCTACACCTTC
clone_size: NA; v_call: TRBV7-9; j_call: TRBJ2-3; d_call: TRBD2; cdr3_aa: CASIQPGLAGVVADTQYF; cdr3_nt: TGTGCCAGCATCCAACCGGGACTAGCGGGAGTGGTGGCAGATACGCAGTATTTT
clone_size: many; v_call: TRBV6-1; j_call: TRBJ1-3; d_call: NA; cdr3_aa: CASSETDSGNTIYF; cdr3_nt: TGTGCCAGCAGCGAGACAGACTCTGGAAACACCATATATTTT
clone_size: few; v_call: TRBV7-7; j_call: TRBJ2-3; d_call: NA; cdr3_aa: CASSLSITSTDTQYF; cdr3_nt: TGTGCCAGCAGCTTATCGATTACTAGCACAGATACGCAGTATTTT
clone_size: NA; v_call: TRBV20-1; j_call: TRBJ1-4; d_call: NA; cdr3_aa: CSARGGEEKLFF; cdr3_nt: TGCAGTGCCCGAGGGGGAGAGGAAAAACTGTTTTTT
clone_size: NA; v_call: TRBV7-2; j_call: TRBJ2-5; d_call: TRBD2; cdr3_aa: CASSLSPAGGRGGETQYF; cdr3_nt: TGTGCCAGCAGCTTGAGCCCGGCGGGAGGGAGGGGTGGGGAGACCCAGTACTTC
clone_size: NA; v_call: TRBV10-3; j_call: TRBJ1-1; d_call: NA; cdr3_aa: CAISGSSQGLNTEAFF; cdr3_nt: TGTGCCATCAGTGGATCATCCCAGGGTTTGAACACTGAAGCTTTCTTT
clone_size: NA; v_call: TRBV6-1; j_call: TRBJ1-2; d_call: NA; cdr3_aa: CATGKGPSYGYTF; cdr3_nt: TGTGCCACCGGGAAAGGACCGAGCTATGGCTACACCTTC
clone_size: many; v_call: TRBV7-2; j_call: TRBJ2-7; d_call: TRBD2; cdr3_aa: CASSLWFSSGRINEQYF; cdr3_nt: TGTGCCAGCAGCTTATGGTTTTCTAGCGGGAGAATCAACGAGCAGTACTTC
clone_size: NA; v_call: TRBV15; j_call: TRBJ1-2; d_call: NA; cdr3_aa: CATSRDDVYTF; cdr3_nt: TGTGCCACCAGCAGAGATGACGTCTACACCTTC
clone_size: many; v_call: TRBV7-9; j_call: TRBJ2-5; d_call: TRBD2; cdr3_aa: CASTEGAGVRETQYF; cdr3_nt: TGTGCCAGCACCGAAGGAGCGGGGGTACGCGAGACCCAGTACTTC
clone_size: NA; v_call: TRBV7-9; j_call: TRBJ1-1; d_call: NA; cdr3_aa: CASSFLPDTEAFF; cdr3_nt: TGTGCCAGCAGCTTCCTACCGGACACTGAAGCTTTCTTT
clone_size: many; v_call: TRBV27; j_call: TRBJ2-2; d_call: NA; cdr3_aa: CASSLYRGGSGELFF; cdr3_nt: TGTGCCAGCAGTTTATACAGGGGAGGTTCCGGGGAGCTGTTTTTT
clone_size: many; v_call: TRBV12-3/TRBV12-4; j_call: TRBJ2-2; d_call: TRBD2; cdr3_aa: CASRPSGSAGELFF; cdr3_nt: TGTGCCAGCAGACCGAGCGGGAGCGCCGGGGAGCTGTTTTTT
clone_size: many; v_call: TRBV19; j_call: TRBJ2-1; d_call: NA; cdr3_aa: CASSIGSSYNEQFF; cdr3_nt: TGTGCCAGTAGTATTGGGAGCTCCTACAATGAGCAGTTCTTC
clone_size: few; v_call: TRBV7-9; j_call: TRBJ2-3; d_call: TRBD2; cdr3_aa: CASSPGTSGRRAQGDTQYF; cdr3_nt: TGTGCCAGCAGCCCCGGGACTAGCGGGAGAAGAGCCCAGGGTGATACGCAGTATTTT
clone_size: few; v_call: TRBV19; j_call: TRBJ2-3; d_call: TRBD2; cdr3_aa: CASKPLAGDADTQYF; cdr3_nt: TGTGCCAGTAAGCCCCTAGCGGGAGATGCAGATACGCAGTATTTT
clone_size: few; v_call: TRBV25-1; j_call: TRBJ2-1; d_call: NA; cdr3_aa: CASSTQSGIDEQFF; cdr3_nt: TGTGCCAGCAGTACGCAGTCAGGGATCGATGAGCAGTTCTTC
clone_size: NA; v_call: TRBV19; j_call: TRBJ2-1; d_call: NA; cdr3_aa: CASSGSRLGLGNEQFF; cdr3_nt: TGTGCCAGTAGCGGTTCCAGGTTGGGTTTAGGGAATGAGCAGTTCTTC
clone_size: NA; v_call: TRBV6-6; j_call: TRBJ2-2; d_call: TRBD2; cdr3_aa: CASSKTSGNTGELFF; cdr3_nt: TGTGCCAGCAGTAAGACTAGCGGGAACACCGGGGAGCTGTTTTTT
clone_size: NA; v_call: TRBV5-1; j_call: TRBJ1-2; d_call: NA; cdr3_aa: CASSHSRGIEGYTF; cdr3_nt: TGCGCCAGCAGCCATTCCCGGGGGATAGAGGGCTACACCTTC
clone_size: few; v_call: TRBV6-1; j_call: TRBJ2-1; d_call: NA; cdr3_aa: CASSESGSSYNEQFF; cdr3_nt: TGTGCCAGCAGTGAGTCGGGGAGCTCCTACAATGAGCAGTTCTTC
clone_size: few; v_call: TRBV4-1; j_call: TRBJ1-5; d_call: NA; cdr3_aa: CASSQEKTGNQPQHF; cdr3_nt: TGCGCCAGCAGCCAAGAAAAAACAGGGAATCAGCCCCAGCATTTT
clone_size: once; v_call: TRBV30; j_call: TRBJ2-7; d_call: NA; cdr3_aa: CAWSVRRAAYEQYF; cdr3_nt: TGTGCCTGGAGTGTACGGCGGGCGGCCTACGAGCAGTACTTC
clone_size: NA; v_call: TRBV6-2/TRBV6-3; j_call: TRBJ2-5; d_call: NA; cdr3_aa: CASSYLPFIGAQYQETQYF; cdr3_nt: TGTGCCAGCAGTTACTTGCCGTTCATCGGGGCTCAGTACCAAGAGACCCAGTACTTC
clone_size: few; v_call: TRBV5-1; j_call: TRBJ2-2; d_call: NA; cdr3_aa: CASSLGGANTGELFF; cdr3_nt: TGCGCCAGCAGCCTTGGCGGAGCTAACACCGGGGAGCTGTTTTTT
clone_size: many; v_call: TRBV7-8; j_call: TRBJ1-5; d_call: TRBD1; cdr3_aa: CASSLGGTASSNQPQHF; cdr3_nt: TGTGCCAGCAGCTTAGGGGGGACAGCCTCTAGCAATCAGCCCCAGCATTTT
clone_size: NA; v_call: TRBV11-2; j_call: TRBJ1-5; d_call: NA; cdr3_aa: CASSLGVFQPQHF; cdr3_nt: TGTGCCAGCAGCTTAGGTGTGTTTCAGCCCCAGCATTTT
clone_size: NA; v_call: TRBV10-3; j_call: TRBJ2-5; d_call: NA; cdr3_aa: CAISVDSQETQYF; cdr3_nt: TGTGCCATCAGTGTGGACAGCCAAGAGACCCAGTACTTC
clone_size: NA; v_call: TRBV7-6; j_call: TRBJ2-1; d_call: TRBD2; cdr3_aa: CASSLKREFLTNEQFF; cdr3_nt: TGTGCCAGCAGCCTAAAGCGGGAGTTCCTCACCAATGAGCAGTTCTTC
clone_size: once; v_call: TRBV7-9; j_call: TRBJ1-1; d_call: NA; cdr3_aa: CASSRTLGDTEAFF; cdr3_nt: TGTGCCAGCAGCCGGACCTTGGGGGACACTGAAGCTTTCTTT
clone_size: NA; v_call: TRBV9; j_call: TRBJ2-5; d_call: TRBD2; cdr3_aa: CASSAGTSGEETQYF; cdr3_nt: TGTGCCAGCAGCGCTGGGACTAGCGGGGAAGAGACCCAGTACTTC